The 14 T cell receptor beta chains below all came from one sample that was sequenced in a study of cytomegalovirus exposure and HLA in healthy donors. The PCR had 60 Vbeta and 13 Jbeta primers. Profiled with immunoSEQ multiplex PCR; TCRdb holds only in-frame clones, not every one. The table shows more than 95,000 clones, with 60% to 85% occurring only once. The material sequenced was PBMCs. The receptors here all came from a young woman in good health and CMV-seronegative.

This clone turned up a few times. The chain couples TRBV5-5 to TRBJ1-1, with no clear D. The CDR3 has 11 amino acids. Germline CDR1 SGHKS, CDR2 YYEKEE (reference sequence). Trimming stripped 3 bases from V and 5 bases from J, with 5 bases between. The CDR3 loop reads CASSSPTEAFF. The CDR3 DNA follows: TGTGCCAGCAGCTCCCCAACTGAAGCTTTCTTT.

The CDR3 here is CASSSSYHTEAFF. CDR3 DNA sequence: TGTGCCAGCAGCTCGAGCTATCACACTGAAGCTTTCTTT. The chain links TRBV7-9 to TRBJ1-1, with D hard to call. CDR1 is SEHNR, CDR2 FQNEAQ, per germline (reference sequence). Trimming left V 4 bases short and J 3 bases short, with 9 bases between. This CDR3 region has 13 residues.

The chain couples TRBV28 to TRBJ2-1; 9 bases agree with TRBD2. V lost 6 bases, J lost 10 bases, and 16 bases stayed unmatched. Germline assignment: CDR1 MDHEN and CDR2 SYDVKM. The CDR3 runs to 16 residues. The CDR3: CASSPRLAAATREQFF. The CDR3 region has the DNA TGTGCCAGCAGCCCCCGACTAGCGGCTGCGACACGGGAGCAGTTCTTC.

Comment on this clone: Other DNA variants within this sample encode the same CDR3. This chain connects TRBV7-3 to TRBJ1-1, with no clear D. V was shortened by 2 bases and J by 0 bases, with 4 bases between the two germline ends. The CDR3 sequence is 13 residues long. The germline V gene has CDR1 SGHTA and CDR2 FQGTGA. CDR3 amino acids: CASSLSVNTEAFF. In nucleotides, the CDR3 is TGTGCCAGCAGCTTATCTGTGAACACTGAAGCTTTCTTT.

The CDR3 region has the DNA TGCGCCAGCAGCGCGTCCGGAGGTGGAAATCAGCCCCAGCATTTT. This codes for CASSASGGGNQPQHF. This chain joins TRBV5-1 and TRBJ1-5, with D unclear. With 4 bases removed from V and 4 bases from J, the gap between germline ends came to 15 bases. Germline values: CDR1 SGHRS, CDR2 YFSETQ. The CDR3 contains 15 residues. Based on the CDR3 plus reference TRBV5-1 and TRBJ1-5, the full variable domain is KAGVTQTPRYLIKTRGQQVTLSCSPISGHRSVSWYQQTPGQGLQFLFEYFSETQRNKGNFPGRFSGRQFSNSRSEMNVSTLELGDSALYLCASSASGGGNQPQHFGDGTRLSIL.

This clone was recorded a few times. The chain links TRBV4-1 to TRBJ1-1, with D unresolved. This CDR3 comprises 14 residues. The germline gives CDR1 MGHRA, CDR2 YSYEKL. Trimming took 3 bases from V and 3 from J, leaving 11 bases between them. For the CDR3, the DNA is TGCGCCAGCAGCCAGCGGACGGAGGACACTGAAGCTTTCTTT. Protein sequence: CASSQRTEDTEAFF.

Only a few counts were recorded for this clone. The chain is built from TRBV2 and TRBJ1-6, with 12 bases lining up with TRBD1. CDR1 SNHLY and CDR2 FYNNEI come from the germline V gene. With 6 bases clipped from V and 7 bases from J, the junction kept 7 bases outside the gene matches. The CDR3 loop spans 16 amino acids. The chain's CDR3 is CASRSGTGGSNSPLHF. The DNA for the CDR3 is TGTGCCAGCAGGTCCGGGACAGGGGGCTCGAATTCACCCCTCCACTTT.

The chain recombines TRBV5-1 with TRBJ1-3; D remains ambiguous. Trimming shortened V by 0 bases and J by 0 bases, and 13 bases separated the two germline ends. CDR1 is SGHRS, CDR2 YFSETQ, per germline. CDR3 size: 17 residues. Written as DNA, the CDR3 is TGCGCCAGCAGCTTGGCGGTGGGTACTAGCTCTGGAAACACCATATATTTT. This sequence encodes CASSLAVGTSSGNTIYF.

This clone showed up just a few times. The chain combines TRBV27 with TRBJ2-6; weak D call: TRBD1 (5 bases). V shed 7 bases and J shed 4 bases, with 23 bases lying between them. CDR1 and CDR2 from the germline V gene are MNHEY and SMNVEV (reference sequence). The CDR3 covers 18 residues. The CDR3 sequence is CASTLQAGSPWGANVLTF. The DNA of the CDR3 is TGTGCCAGCACTCTACAGGCAGGGTCTCCATGGGGGGCCAACGTCCTGACTTTC.

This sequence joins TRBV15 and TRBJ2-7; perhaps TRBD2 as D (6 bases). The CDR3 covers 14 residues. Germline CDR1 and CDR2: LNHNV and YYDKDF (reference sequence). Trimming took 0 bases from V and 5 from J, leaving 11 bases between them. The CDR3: CATSRDRRGHEQYF. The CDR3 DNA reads TGTGCCACCAGCAGAGATCGGAGGGGCCACGAGCAGTACTTC.

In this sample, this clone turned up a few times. Here the CDR3 reads CASSPRGRVTNYGYTF. The CDR3 DNA sequence: TGTGCCAGCAGCCCCAGAGGCCGGGTGACTAACTATGGCTACACCTTC. The rearrangement uses TRBV7-2 and TRBJ1-2; D is undetermined. This CDR3 spans 16 amino acids. V shed 5 bases and J shed 0 bases, with 16 bases lying between them. The V gene's germline CDR1 is SGHTA and CDR2 FQGNSA.

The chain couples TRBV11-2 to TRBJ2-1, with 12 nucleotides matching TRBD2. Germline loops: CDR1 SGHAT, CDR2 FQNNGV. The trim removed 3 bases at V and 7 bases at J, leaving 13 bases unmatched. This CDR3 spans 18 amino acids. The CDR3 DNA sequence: TGTGCCAGCAGCTTCGCACTAGCGGGGGGCCTCCCAAGGAATGAGCAGTTCTTC. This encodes CASSFALAGGLPRNEQFF.

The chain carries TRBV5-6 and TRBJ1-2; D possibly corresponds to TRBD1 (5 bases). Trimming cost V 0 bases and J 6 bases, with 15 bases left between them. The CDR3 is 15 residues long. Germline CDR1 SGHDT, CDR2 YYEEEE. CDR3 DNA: TGTGCCAGCAGCTTGGCCCGGACACCCTTGGATGGCTACACCTTC. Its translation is CASSLARTPLDGYTF.

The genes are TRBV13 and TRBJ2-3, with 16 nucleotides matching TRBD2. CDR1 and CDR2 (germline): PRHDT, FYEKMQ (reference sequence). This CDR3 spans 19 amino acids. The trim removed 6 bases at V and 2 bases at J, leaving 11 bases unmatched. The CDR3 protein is CASSSGLAGGRLPTDTQYF. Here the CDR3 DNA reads TGTGCCAGCAGTTCGGGACTAGCGGGGGGGCGACTACCCACAGATACGCAGTATTTT.